The rows below give T cell receptor beta chains drawn from one sample of a study of human T cells and chemical hapten exposure. Each CDR3 protein gets one entry after TCRdb re-called the RACE reads with MiXCR. The data contain around 130,000 distinct CDR3 sequences, approximately 8.3% of them seen just once; the ten biggest clones take up about 1.8%. The sequenced sample consisted of whole blood. These TCRs come from a male donor in good health. Some clones in this sample may be carry-over from other donors' samples. Each CDR3 is given without its conserved first and last residue.

J	V	CDR3
TRBJ2-2	TRBV18	ASSPDSTGELF
TRBJ2-1	TRBV6-2/TRBV6-3	ASNTGLAGAHNEQF
TRBJ2-5	TRBV4-1	ASSHREKKTQY
TRBJ2-2	TRBV2	ASSAQGTTGELF
TRBJ1-1	TRBV19	ASSIQSGTGGMNTEAF
TRBJ2-1	TRBV27	ASSLKRTGGHNEQF
TRBJ2-1	TRBV5-1	ASSSGDEQF
TRBJ2-7	TRBV29-1	SVESGGAYEQY
TRBJ2-1	TRBV5-1	ASSLFTPGAGSHNEQF
TRBJ2-7	TRBV5-1	ASSLKDAEREQY
TRBJ2-3	TRBV30	AWTPEREVNTQY
TRBJ2-2	TRBV29-1	SVSSDRGITGELF
TRBJ1-1	TRBV5-1	ASSLSRPHTEAF
TRBJ1-4	TRBV12-3/TRBV12-4	ASSAGPNEKLF
TRBJ1-1	TRBV28	ASSSPWDRGTTEAF
TRBJ1-2	TRBV6-6	ASSYPGDRAQGYT
TRBJ2-1	TRBV18	ASSPGQSSYNEQF
TRBJ2-7	TRBV4-2	ASSQEKTSGSRYEQY
TRBJ2-3	TRBV29-1	SVEKPGSTDTQY
TRBJ2-1	TRBV12-3/TRBV12-4	ASSLAGSSEQF
TRBJ2-1	TRBV30	AWSPTRGAEQF
TRBJ1-1	TRBV6-2/TRBV6-3	ASRLNREAF
TRBJ2-4	TRBV29-1	SVRTGDRPPNIQY
TRBJ1-4	TRBV6-2/TRBV6-3	ASSYSETPPRTNEKLF
TRBJ2-3	TRBV3-1	ASSQISGSHTDTQY
TRBJ2-2	TRBV20-1	SASPVNGEMF
TRBJ2-3	TRBV10-3	AIKGTPDSTTRDTQY
TRBJ1-1	TRBV7-9	ASSPNREGQEAF
TRBJ2-5	TRBV5-1	ASSLDGAETQY
TRBJ1-1	TRBV6-5	ASSWGGTEAF
TRBJ2-7	TRBV4-3	ASSHEKGSYSYEQY
TRBJ1-1	TRBV30	AWSVSEGQGYTEAF
TRBJ1-2	TRBV7-8	ASSSSGTDSGYT
TRBJ2-3	TRBV7-9	ASSSPLQTVSTDTQY
TRBJ2-7	TRBV11-2	ASRPTSGRIIEQY
TRBJ2-2	TRBV29-1	SVGSAGRSGELF
TRBJ2-1	TRBV2	ASRPDRSSYNEQF
TRBJ2-3	TRBV5-4	ASSLLLVSGPDTQY
TRBJ1-1	TRBV9	ASSVGVARGQAEAF
TRBJ2-7	TRBV12-5	ASGADRNYEQY
TRBJ2-7	TRBV6-6	ASRIREAGSYEQY
TRBJ1-1	TRBV10-3	AISEEGAANTEAF
TRBJ2-3	TRBV12-3/TRBV12-4	ASSLIRTRLSTDTQY
TRBJ1-1	TRBV7-9	ASSFRENTEAF
TRBJ2-1	TRBV11-2	ASSLALAANEQF
TRBJ2-7	TRBV2	ASSETGGGIVGTLRYEQY
TRBJ2-1	TRBV3-1	ASSQMGQGYNEQF
TRBJ2-1	TRBV11-2	ASSLMGDSYNEQF
TRBJ2-1	TRBV10-3	AISVLTSGPLDEQF
TRBJ2-3	TRBV5-1	ASSLVAASGRTDTQY
TRBJ2-1	TRBV18	ASYPGQGSHEQF
TRBJ2-3	TRBV19	ASSLPGGDTQY